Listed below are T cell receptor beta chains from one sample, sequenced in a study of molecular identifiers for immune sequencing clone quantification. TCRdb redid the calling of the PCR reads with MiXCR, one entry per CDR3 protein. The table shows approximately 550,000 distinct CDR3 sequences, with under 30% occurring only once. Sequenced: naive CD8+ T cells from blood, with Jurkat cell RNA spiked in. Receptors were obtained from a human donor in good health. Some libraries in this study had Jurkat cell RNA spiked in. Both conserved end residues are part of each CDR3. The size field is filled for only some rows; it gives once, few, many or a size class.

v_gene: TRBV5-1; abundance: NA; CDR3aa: CASSLVGLVGGHGVQETQYF
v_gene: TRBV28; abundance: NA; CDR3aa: CASSLQGAETFGYTF
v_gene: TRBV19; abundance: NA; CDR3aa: CASSNSGRAPGELFF
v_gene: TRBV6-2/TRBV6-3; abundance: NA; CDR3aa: CASSYHPSGGTFQGETQYF
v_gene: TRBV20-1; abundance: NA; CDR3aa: CSAREWGTADYQETQYF
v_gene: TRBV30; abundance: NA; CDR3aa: CAWSVSGSSYNEQFF
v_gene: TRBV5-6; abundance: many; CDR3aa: CASSLPNNEQFF
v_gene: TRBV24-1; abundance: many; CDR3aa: CATSDRGPEQFF
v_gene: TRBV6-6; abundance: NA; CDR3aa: CASSYSKTSGGAADTQYF
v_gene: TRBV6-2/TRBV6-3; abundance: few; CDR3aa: CASSYAGEAFYEQYF
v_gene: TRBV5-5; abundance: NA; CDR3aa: CARSSGLAGAPKQYF
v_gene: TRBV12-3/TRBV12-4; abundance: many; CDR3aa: CASSLVGIRADTQYF
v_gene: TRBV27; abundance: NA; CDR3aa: CASSLTLNSYNEQFF